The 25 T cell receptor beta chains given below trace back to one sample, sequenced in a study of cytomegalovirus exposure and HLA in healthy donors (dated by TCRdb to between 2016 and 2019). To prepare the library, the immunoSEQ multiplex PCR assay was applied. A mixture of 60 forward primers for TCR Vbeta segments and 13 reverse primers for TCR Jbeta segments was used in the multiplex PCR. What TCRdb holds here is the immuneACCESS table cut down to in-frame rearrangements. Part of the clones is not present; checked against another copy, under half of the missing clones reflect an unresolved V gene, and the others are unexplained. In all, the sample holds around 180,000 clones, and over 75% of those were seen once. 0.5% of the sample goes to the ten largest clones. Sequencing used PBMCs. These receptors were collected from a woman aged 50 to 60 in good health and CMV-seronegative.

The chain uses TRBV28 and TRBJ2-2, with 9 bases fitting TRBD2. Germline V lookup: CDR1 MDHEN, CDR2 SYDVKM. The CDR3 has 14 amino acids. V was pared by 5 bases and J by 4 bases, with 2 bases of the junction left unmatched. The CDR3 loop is CASSGLARTGELFF. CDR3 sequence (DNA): TGTGCCAGCAGTGGACTAGCGCGCACCGGGGAGCTGTTTTTT. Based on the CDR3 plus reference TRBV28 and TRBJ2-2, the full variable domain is DVKVTQSSRYLVKRTGEKVFLECVQDMDHENMFWYRQDPGLGLRLIYFSYDVKMKEKGDIPEGYSVSREKKERFSLILESASTNQTSMYLCASSGLARTGELFFGEGSRLTVL.

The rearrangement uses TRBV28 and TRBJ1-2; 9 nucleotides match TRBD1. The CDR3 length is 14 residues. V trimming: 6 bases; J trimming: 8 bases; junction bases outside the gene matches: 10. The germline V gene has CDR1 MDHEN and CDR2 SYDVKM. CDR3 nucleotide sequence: TGTGCCAGCAGAGAGGGGACAGGGCAAAAGGGCTACACCTTC. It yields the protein CASREGTGQKGYTF.

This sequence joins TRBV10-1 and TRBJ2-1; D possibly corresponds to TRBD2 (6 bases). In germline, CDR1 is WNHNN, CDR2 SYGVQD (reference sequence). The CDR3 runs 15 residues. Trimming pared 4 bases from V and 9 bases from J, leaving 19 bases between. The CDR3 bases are TGCGCCAGCAGTGCCGGGACGGGATGGGGAGGTGAGCAGTTCTTC. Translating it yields CASSAGTGWGGEQFF.

The CDR3 region is CASSLMGPSPPGGPTSTDTQYF. The DNA for the CDR3 is TGTGCCAGCAGCTTAATGGGACCGTCTCCCCCGGGGGGGCCAACTAGCACAGATACGCAGTATTTT. This sequence joins TRBV13 and TRBJ2-3, with TRBD2 matching 8 bases. V lost 2 bases and J lost 0; bases outside the gene matches: 22. Germline CDR1 PRHDT, CDR2 FYEKMQ (reference sequence). The CDR3 covers 22 residues.

DNA of the CDR3: TGCGCCAGCGGGACGGGACAGCCCCACGGTGGGTATGGCTACACCTTC. Translating it yields CASGTGQPHGGYGYTF. This chain uses TRBV5-1 with TRBJ1-2; 7 positions match TRBD1. The CDR3 covers 16 residues. The germline V gene has CDR1 SGHRS and CDR2 YFSETQ. The ends lost 7 bases at V and 5 bases at J; junction bases unmatched: 17.

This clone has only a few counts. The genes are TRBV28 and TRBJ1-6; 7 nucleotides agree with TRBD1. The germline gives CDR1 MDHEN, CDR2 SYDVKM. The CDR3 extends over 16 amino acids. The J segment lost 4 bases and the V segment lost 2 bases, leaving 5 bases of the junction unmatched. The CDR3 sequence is CASSLGTAGYNSPLHF. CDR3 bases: TGTGCCAGCAGTTTAGGGACAGCAGGATATAATTCACCCCTCCACTTT.

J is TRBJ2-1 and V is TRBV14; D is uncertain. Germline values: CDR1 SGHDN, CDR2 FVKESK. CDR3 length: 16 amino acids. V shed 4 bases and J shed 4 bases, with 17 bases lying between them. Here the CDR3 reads CASSPTVRVRYNEQFF. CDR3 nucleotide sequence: TGTGCCAGCAGCCCCACGGTCCGGGTACGTTACAATGAGCAGTTCTTC. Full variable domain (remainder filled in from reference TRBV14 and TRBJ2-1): EAGVTQFPSHSVIEKGQTVTLRCDPISGHDNLYWYRRVMGKEIKFLLHFVKESKQDESGMPNNRFLAERTGGTYSTLKVQPAELEDSGVYFCASSPTVRVRYNEQFFGPGTRLTVL.

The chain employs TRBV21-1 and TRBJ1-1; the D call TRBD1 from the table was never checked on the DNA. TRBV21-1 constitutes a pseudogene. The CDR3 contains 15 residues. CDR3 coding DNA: TGTGCCAGCAGCAAGTACAGGGAACCGAACACTGAAGCTTTCTTT. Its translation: CASSKYREPNTEAFF.

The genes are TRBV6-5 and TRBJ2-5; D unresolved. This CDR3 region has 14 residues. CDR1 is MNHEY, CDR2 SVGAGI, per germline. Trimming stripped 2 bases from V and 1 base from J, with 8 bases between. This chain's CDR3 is CASSYLGSQETQYF. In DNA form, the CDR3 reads TGTGCCAGCAGTTACCTTGGTAGCCAAGAGACCCAGTACTTC.

The DNA of the CDR3 is TGCGCCAGCAGCCAAGGGCAGGGGGATGGCTACACCTTC. This translates into CASSQGQGDGYTF. The V and J genes are TRBV4-1 and TRBJ1-2; 7 positions agree with TRBD1. The CDR3 runs to 13 residues. The germline V gene has CDR1 MGHRA and CDR2 YSYEKL. V was clipped by 1 base and J by 6 bases; unmatched bases: 2.

The CDR3 nucleotides read TGTGCCAGCAGTCTCCGAGTCGGGACTGAAGCTTTCTTT. It encodes CASSLRVGTEAFF. The V and J genes are TRBV27 and TRBJ1-1; D is unclear. Germline CDR1 reads MNHEY; CDR2 reads SMNVEV (reference sequence). The V end lost 5 bases, the J end lost 5 bases, and 12 bases lay between the germline ends. This CDR3 is built from 13 residues.

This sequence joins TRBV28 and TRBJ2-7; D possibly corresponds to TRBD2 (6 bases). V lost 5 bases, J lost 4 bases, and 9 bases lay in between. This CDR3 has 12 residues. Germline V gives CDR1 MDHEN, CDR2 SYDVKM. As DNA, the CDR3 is TGTGCCAGCAGTAAGGAGGGGTACGAGCAGTACTTC. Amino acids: CASSKEGYEQYF.

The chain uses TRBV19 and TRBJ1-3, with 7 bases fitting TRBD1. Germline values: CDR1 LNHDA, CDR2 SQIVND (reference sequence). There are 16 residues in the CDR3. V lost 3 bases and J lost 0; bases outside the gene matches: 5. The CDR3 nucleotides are TGTGCCAGTAGTATCGCCGGGACAGTCTCTGGAAACACCATATATTTT. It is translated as CASSIAGTVSGNTIYF. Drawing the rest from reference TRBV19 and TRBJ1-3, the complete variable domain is DGGITQSPKYLFRKEGQNVTLSCEQNLNHDAMYWYRQDPGQGLRLIYYSQIVNDFQKGDIAEGYSVSREKKESFPLTVTSAQKNPTAFYLCASSIAGTVSGNTIYFGEGSWLTVV.

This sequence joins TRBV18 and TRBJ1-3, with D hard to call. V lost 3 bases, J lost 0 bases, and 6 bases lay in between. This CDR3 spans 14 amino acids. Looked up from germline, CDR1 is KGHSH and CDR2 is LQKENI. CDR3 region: CASSPRDSGNTIYF. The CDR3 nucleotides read TGTGCCAGCTCACCGAGGGACTCTGGAAACACCATATATTTT.

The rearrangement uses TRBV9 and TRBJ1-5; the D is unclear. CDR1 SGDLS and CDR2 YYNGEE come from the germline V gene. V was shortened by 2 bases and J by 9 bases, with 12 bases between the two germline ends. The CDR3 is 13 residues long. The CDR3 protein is CASSVAGVGPQHF. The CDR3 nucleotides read TGTGCCAGCAGCGTCGCAGGCGTGGGGCCCCAGCATTTT.

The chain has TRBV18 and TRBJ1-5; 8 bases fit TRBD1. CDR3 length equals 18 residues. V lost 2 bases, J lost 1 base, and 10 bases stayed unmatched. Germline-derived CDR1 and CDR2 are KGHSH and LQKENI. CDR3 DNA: TGTGCCAGCTCACCAACCGCAGGGGGCGGTCAAAGCAATCAGCCCCAGCATTTT. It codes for CASSPTAGGGQSNQPQHF.

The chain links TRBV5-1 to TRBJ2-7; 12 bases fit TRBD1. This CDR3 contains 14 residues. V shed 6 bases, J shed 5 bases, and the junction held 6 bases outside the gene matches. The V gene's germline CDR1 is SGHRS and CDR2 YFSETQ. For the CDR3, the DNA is TGCGCCAGCACCCCCGGGACAGGGGGCCACGAGCAGTACTTC. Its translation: CASTPGTGGHEQYF.

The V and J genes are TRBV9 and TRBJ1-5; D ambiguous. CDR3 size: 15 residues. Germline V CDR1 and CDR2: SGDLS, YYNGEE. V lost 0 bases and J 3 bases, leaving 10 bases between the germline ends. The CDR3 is CASSVDPGSNQPQHF. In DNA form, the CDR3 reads TGTGCCAGCAGCGTAGACCCAGGCTCCAATCAGCCCCAGCATTTT.

This CDR3 is CASSFGGSGANVLTF. The CDR3 DNA follows: TGTGCCAGCAGCTTTGGAGGGTCTGGGGCCAACGTCCTGACTTTC. V is TRBV7-9 and J is TRBJ2-6; a weak D match, TRBD2 (6 bases). The V and J ends lost 3 bases and 1 base respectively, with 7 bases between them. CDR3 length: 15 amino acids. The germline V gene has CDR1 SEHNR and CDR2 FQNEAQ (reference sequence).

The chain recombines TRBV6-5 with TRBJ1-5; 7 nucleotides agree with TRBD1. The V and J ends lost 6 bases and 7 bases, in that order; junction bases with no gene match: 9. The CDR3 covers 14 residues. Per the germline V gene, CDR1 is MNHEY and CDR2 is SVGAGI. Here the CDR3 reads CASSPGGPEQPQHF. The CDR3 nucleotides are TGTGCCAGCAGCCCAGGGGGGCCCGAGCAGCCCCAGCATTTT.

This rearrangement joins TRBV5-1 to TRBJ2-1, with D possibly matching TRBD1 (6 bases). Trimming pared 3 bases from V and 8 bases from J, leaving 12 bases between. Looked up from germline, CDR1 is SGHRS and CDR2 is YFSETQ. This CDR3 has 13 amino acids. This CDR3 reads CASSSATGYEQFF. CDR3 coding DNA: TGCGCCAGCAGCTCCGCAACAGGGTATGAGCAGTTCTTC.

The CDR3 DNA is TGTGCCAGCAGCTTATATCAGGAAACCACGTCCTACGAGCAGTACTTC. This encodes CASSLYQETTSYEQYF. The chain has TRBV7-6 and TRBJ2-7; D is uncertain. Germline assignment: CDR1 SGHVS and CDR2 FNYEAQ. CDR3 size: 16 residues. V was shortened by 2 bases and J by 1 base, with 15 bases between the two germline ends.

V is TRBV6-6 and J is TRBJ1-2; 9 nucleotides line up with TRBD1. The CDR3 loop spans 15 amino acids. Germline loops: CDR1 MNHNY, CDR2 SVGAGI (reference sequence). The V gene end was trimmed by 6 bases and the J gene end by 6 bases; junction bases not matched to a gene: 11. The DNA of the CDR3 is TGTGCCAGCAGGCCCGGGACAGGGATTTCTGATGGCTACACCTTC. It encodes CASRPGTGISDGYTF.

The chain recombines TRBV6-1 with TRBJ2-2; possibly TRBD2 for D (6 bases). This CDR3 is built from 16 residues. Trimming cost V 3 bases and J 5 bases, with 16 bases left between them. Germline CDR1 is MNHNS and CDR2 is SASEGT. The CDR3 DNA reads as TGTGCCAGCAGTGACTTCGGGAGAAGGAGAACCGGGGAGCTGTTTTTT. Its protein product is CASSDFGRRRTGELFF.

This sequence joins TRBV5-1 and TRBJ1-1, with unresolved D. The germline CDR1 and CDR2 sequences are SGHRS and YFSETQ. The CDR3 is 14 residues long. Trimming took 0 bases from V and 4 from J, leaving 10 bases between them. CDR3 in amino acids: CASSLGSQITEAFF. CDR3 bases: TGCGCCAGCAGCTTGGGGTCACAGATCACTGAAGCTTTCTTT. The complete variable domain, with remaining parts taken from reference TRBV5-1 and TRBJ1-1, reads KAGVTQTPRYLIKTRGQQVTLSCSPISGHRSVSWYQQTPGQGLQFLFEYFSETQRNKGNFPGRFSGRQFSNSRSEMNVSTLELGDSALYLCASSLGSQITEAFFGQGTRLTVV.